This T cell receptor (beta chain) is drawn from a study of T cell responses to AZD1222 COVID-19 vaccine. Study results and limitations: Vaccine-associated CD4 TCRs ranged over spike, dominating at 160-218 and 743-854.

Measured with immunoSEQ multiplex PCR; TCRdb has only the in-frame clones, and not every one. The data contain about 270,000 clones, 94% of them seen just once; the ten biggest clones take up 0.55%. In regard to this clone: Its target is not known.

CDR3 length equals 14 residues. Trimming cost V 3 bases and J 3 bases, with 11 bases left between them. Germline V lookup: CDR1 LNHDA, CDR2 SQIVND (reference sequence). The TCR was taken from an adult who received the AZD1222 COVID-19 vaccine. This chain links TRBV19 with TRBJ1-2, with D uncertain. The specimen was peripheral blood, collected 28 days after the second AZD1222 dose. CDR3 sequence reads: CASSMVRYDYGYTF. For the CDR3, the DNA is TGTGCCAGTAGTATGGTCAGATATGACTATGGCTACACCTTC.